This passage covers 7 T cell receptor beta chains from one sample sequenced in a study of cytomegalovirus exposure and HLA in healthy donors. Repertoires were generated with immunoSEQ multiplex PCR, while TCRdb's copy carries only in-frame clones and drops some. The profile covers about 160,000 clones, with around four fifths appearing a single time and 2% to 2.5% taken by the ten largest. The sequenced sample was PBMCs. The receptors shown here come from a man aged 30-40 years in good health and CMV-seropositive.

The gene calls are TRBV10-3 and TRBJ1-5; D call uncertain. CDR1 and CDR2 (germline): ENHRY, SYGVKD. The V end was cut by 4 bases, the J end by 2 bases, with 6 bases between. This CDR3 has 13 amino acids. The CDR3 nucleotides read TGTGCCATCAGTGGATCGGGCAATCAGCCCCAGCATTTT. Translating it yields CAISGSGNQPQHF.

This chain uses TRBV9 with TRBJ1-1; 10 bases fit TRBD1. V trimming: 3 bases; J trimming: 5 bases; junction bases outside the gene matches: 4. Germline assignment: CDR1 SGDLS and CDR2 YYNGEE. The CDR3 contains 14 residues. The CDR3 region is CASSGGQGLTEAFF. CDR3 DNA: TGTGCCAGCAGCGGGGGACAGGGGCTTACTGAAGCTTTCTTT.

The V and J genes are TRBV4-1 and TRBJ2-3; D possibly corresponds to TRBD2 (5 bases). Germline values: CDR1 MGHRA, CDR2 YSYEKL. The CDR3 length is 17 residues. Trimming shortened V by 0 bases and J by 0 bases, and 13 bases separated the two germline ends. CDR3 region: CASSQESPGISTDTQYF. In nucleotides, the CDR3 is TGCGCCAGCAGCCAAGAATCCCCGGGGATTAGCACAGATACGCAGTATTTT.

The chain combines TRBV19 with TRBJ2-3; D gene uncertain. The CDR3 spans 14 residues. The V and J ends lost 6 bases and 4 bases respectively, with 14 bases between them. Germline assignment: CDR1 LNHDA and CDR2 SQIVND (reference sequence). The CDR3 bases are TGTGCCAGTAGCGACTCCCCCCGGGCAGATACGCAGTATTTT. Translation gives CASSDSPRADTQYF. Together with reference TRBV19 and TRBJ2-3, the CDR3 gives the full variable domain: DGGITQSPKYLFRKEGQNVTLSCEQNLNHDAMYWYRQDPGQGLRLIYYSQIVNDFQKGDIAEGYSVSREKKESFPLTVTSAQKNPTAFYLCASSDSPRADTQYFGPGTRLTVL.

This clone was seen just once. This sequence joins TRBV18 and TRBJ1-2; 11 nucleotides agree with TRBD1. The CDR3 has 14 residues. Germline CDR1 is KGHSH and CDR2 is LQKENI. With 0 bases clipped from V and 8 bases from J, the junction kept 2 bases outside the gene matches. CDR3 bases: TGTGCCAGCTCACCACCTGGGACAGGGGGAGGCTACACCTTC. Encoded protein: CASSPPGTGGGYTF. Full variable domain (rest looked up from reference TRBV18 and TRBJ1-2): NAGVMQNPRHLVRRRGQEARLRCSPMKGHSHVYWYRQLPEEGLKFMVYLQKENIIDESGMPKERFSAEFPKEGPSILRIQQVVRGDSAAYFCASSPPGTGGGYTFGSGTRLTVV.

The J gene is TRBJ1-5, the V gene TRBV7-2, with unresolved D. Trimming removed 4 bases at V and 2 bases at J, with 9 bases between. CDR1 and CDR2 (germline): SGHTA, FQGNSA. The CDR3 sequence is 14 residues long. The CDR3 bases are TGTGCCAGCAGCTCCCTAATGGGCAATCAGCCCCAGCATTTT. Its protein product is CASSSLMGNQPQHF. The variable domain in full, with the rest retrieved from reference TRBV7-2 and TRBJ1-5, is GAGVSQSPSNKVTEKGKDVELRCDPISGHTALYWYRQSLGQGLEFLIYFQGNSAPDKSGLPSDRFSAERTGGSVSTLTIQRTQQEDSAVYLCASSSLMGNQPQHFGDGTRLSIL.

The CDR3: CASSLPSNYGYTF. CDR3 DNA sequence: TGCGCCAGCAGCTTGCCTTCTAACTATGGCTACACCTTC. The gene calls are TRBV5-1 and TRBJ1-2; D is undetermined. This CDR3 has 13 amino acids. V was cut by 1 base and J by 0 bases, with 4 bases left in between. CDR1 is SGHRS, CDR2 YFSETQ, per germline.